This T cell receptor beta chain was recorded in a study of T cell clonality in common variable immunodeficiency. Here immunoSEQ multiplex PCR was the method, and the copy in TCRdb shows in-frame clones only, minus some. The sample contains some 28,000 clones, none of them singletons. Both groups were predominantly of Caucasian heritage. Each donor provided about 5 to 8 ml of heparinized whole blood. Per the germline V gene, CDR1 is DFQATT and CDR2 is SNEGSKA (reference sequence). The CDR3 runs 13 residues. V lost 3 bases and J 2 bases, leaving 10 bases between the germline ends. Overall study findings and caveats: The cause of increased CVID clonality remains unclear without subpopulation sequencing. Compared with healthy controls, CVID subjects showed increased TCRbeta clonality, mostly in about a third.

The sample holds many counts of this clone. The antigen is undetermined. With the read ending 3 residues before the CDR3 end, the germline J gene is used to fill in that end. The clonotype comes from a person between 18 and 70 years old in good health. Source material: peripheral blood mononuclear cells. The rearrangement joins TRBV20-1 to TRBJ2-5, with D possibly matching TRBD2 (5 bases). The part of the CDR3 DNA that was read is TGCAGTGCTAGCCGGACTTCTCAAGAGACC. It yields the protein CSASRTSQET. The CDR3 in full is CSASRTSQETQYF.